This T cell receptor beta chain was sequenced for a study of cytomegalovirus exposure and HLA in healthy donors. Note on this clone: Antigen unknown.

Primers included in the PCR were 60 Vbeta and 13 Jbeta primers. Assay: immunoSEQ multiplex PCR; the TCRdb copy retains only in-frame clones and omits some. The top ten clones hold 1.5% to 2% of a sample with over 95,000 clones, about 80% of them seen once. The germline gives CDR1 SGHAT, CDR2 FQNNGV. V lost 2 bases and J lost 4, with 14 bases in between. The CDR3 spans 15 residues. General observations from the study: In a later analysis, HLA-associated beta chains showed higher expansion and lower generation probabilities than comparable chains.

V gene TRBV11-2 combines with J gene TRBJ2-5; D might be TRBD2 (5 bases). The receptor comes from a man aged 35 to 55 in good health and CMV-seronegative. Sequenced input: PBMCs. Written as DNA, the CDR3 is TGTGCCAGCAGCTTACCTGATATGGGGAGAGAGACCCAGTACTTC. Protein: CASSLPDMGRETQYF.